The 31 T cell receptor beta chains in this list originate from one sample, sequenced in a study of shared clonotypes between healthy human individuals. The data were produced by immunoSEQ multiplex PCR, yet TCRdb's version contains in-frame clones alone and is incomplete. Among 2 million to 2.5 million clones listed, nearly 97% were seen once. The sequenced sample consisted of naive CD4+ T cells sorted from blood. The sample's subset: CD45RA+ positively selected. The receptors derive from a man aged 18 to 30 in good health.

The V gene is TRBV7-9, the J gene TRBJ2-5; unclear D gene. Deletions cut 5 bases from V and 3 bases from J, with 22 bases between. Germline CDR1 and CDR2: SEHNR and FQNEAQ (reference sequence). This CDR3 contains 17 residues. The CDR3 DNA reads TGTGCCAGCAGCCGTATTATCGATCGGATAGATAAAGAGACCCAGTACTTC. Residues: CASSRIIDRIDKETQYF.

This chain joins TRBV10-3 and TRBJ1-2; maybe TRBD1 (5 bases). V was cut by 2 bases and J by 1 base, with 14 bases left in between. Germline loops: CDR1 ENHRY, CDR2 SYGVKD. This CDR3 has 16 amino acids. The CDR3 DNA sequence: TGTGCCATCAGTGAGGCTCCGGGACTCCTTAACTATGGCTACACCTTC. Its protein product is CAISEAPGLLNYGYTF.

The rearrangement uses TRBV23-1 and TRBJ1-2, with D possibly being TRBD1 (5 bases). TRBV23-1 carries the ORF label, with uncertain function. The CDR3 has 12 amino acids. Trimming took off 9 bases at V and 5 bases at J, with 13 bases between the two ends. DNA of the CDR3: TGCGCCAGGTCGTTGGGGCGATATGGCTACACCTTC. It specifies CARSLGRYGYTF.

This sequence joins TRBV5-8 and TRBJ1-4; D is unclear. The CDR3 extends over 14 amino acids. With 0 bases removed from V and 5 bases from J, the gap between germline ends came to 8 bases. Germline values: CDR1 SGHTS, CDR2 YDEGEE. CDR3 residues: CASSLGRKNEKLFF. For the CDR3, the DNA is TGTGCCAGCAGCTTGGGAAGGAAAAATGAAAAACTGTTTTTT.

As regards this clone: Other DNA sequences in this specimen translate into the identical CDR3. The rearrangement joins TRBV4-1 to TRBJ2-7; 10 bases line up with TRBD2. Germline V gene data show CDR1 as MGHRA and CDR2 as YSYEKL. The CDR3 covers 16 residues. V dropped 0 bases and J dropped 1; count of bases not matched to a gene: 3. The CDR3 protein is CASSQDPSGSSYEQYF. CDR3 sequence (DNA): TGCGCCAGCAGCCAAGATCCTAGCGGGAGTTCCTACGAGCAGTACTTC.

This rearrangement joins TRBV7-8 to TRBJ1-2, with D hard to call. The CDR3 contains 13 residues. Germline lookup yields CDR1 SGHVS and CDR2 FQNEAQ. V was trimmed by 0 bases and J by 3 bases, leaving 5 bases between them. The CDR3 loop is CASSLARDYGYTF. CDR3 sequence (DNA): TGTGCCAGCAGCTTAGCGAGAGACTATGGCTACACCTTC.

The V gene is TRBV4-3, the J gene TRBJ1-2, with 7 bases matching TRBD1. Trimming removed 4 bases from V and 4 bases from J; junction bases left unmatched: 9. Germline CDR1 and CDR2: LGHNA and YSLEER. The CDR3 sequence is 15 residues long. The CDR3 here is CASSPGTVHFYGYTF. In DNA, the CDR3 is TGCGCCAGCAGCCCAGGGACAGTGCATTTCTATGGCTACACCTTC.

The genes are TRBV5-1 and TRBJ2-4; D is possibly TRBD2 (6 bases). CDR3 length: 15 residues. Trimming stripped 4 bases from V and 6 bases from J, with 17 bases between. Germline-derived CDR1 and CDR2 are SGHRS and YFSETQ. CDR3 coding DNA: TGCGCCAGCAGCCCGGTCGGGGGAGGCGGAAACATTCAGTACTTC. As protein: CASSPVGGGGNIQYF.

This chain connects TRBV18 to TRBJ1-4; no clear D. The CDR3 has 15 residues. Germline CDR1 is KGHSH and CDR2 is LQKENI. V was clipped by 4 bases and J by 5 bases, with 14 bases between them. The CDR3 protein is CASSLDRTSNEKLFF. As DNA, the CDR3 is TGTGCCAGCTCACTTGACCGGACCTCGAATGAAAAACTGTTTTTT.

The CDR3 spells CASRKGQGAWGYGYTF. DNA of the CDR3: TGTGCCAGCAGGAAGGGACAGGGGGCTTGGGGATATGGCTACACCTTC. V gene TRBV28 combines with J gene TRBJ1-2, with TRBD1 matching 12 bases. CDR1 is MDHEN, CDR2 SYDVKM, per germline. Losses at the gene ends were 6 bases for V and 5 bases for J; bases not matched to a gene: 10. This CDR3 has 16 amino acids.

This chain links TRBV29-1 with TRBJ1-2; the D gene is possibly TRBD1 (5 bases). Per germline, CDR1 SQVTM and CDR2 ANQGSEA. V was pared by 3 bases and J by 8 bases, with 13 bases between. This CDR3 is 12 amino acids long. CDR3 region: CSVERTREGYTF. As DNA, the CDR3 is TGCAGCGTTGAGCGGACCAGGGAAGGCTACACCTTC. Full variable domain (rest looked up from reference TRBV29-1 and TRBJ1-2): SAVISQKPSRDICQRGTSLTIQCQVDSQVTMMFWYRQQPGQSLTLIATANQGSEATYESGFVIDKFPISRPNLTFSTLTVSNMSPEDSSIYLCSVERTREGYTFGSGTRLTVV.

The chain joins TRBV7-9 to TRBJ2-1, with 10 bases aligning to TRBD1. Germline V CDR1 and CDR2: SEHNR, FQNEAQ (reference sequence). CDR3 size: 14 residues. With V trimmed by 1 base and J by 9 bases, 3 bases remained unmatched. For the CDR3, the DNA is TGTGCCAGCAGCTTAGGACAGGGGGCGGGTGAGCAGTTCTTC. As protein: CASSLGQGAGEQFF.

This chain links TRBV2 with TRBJ2-2, with D perhaps matching TRBD1 (5 bases). CDR1 and CDR2 from the germline V gene are SNHLY and FYNNEI. The CDR3 is 14 amino acids. Trimming stripped 5 bases from V and 0 bases from J, with 7 bases between. The CDR3 sequence is CASSLGANTGELFF. The DNA of the CDR3 is TGTGCCAGCAGTCTAGGGGCGAACACCGGGGAGCTGTTTTTT.

This clone was counted between two and nine times. The rearrangement links TRBV10-2 to TRBJ1-5, with a weak D call TRBD1 (5 bases). The germline V and J ends were trimmed by 0 bases and 6 bases, with 12 bases remaining between them. The CDR3 spans 15 residues. Germline loops: CDR1 WSHSY, CDR2 SAAADI. The DNA of the CDR3 is TGCGCCAGCAGTGAGTCGAGGGCAGGGTTTCAGCCCCAGCATTTT. This encodes CASSESRAGFQPQHF.

This clone was seen a single time. The rearrangement joins TRBV30 to TRBJ2-3, with 7 bases identical to TRBD1. The CDR3 is 15 amino acids. Germline-derived CDR1 and CDR2 are GTSNPN and SVGIG (reference sequence). The V segment lost 1 base and the J segment 4 bases; nucleotides outside the gene matches: 8. The CDR3 spells CAWSAGQSLPDTQYF. The DNA for the CDR3 is TGTGCCTGGAGTGCGGGACAGAGTCTCCCAGATACGCAGTATTTT.

This chain links TRBV28 with TRBJ2-7, with 7 bases identical to TRBD2. Trimming removed 2 bases from V and 3 bases from J; junction bases left unmatched: 4. This CDR3 spans 14 amino acids. Germline CDR1 is MDHEN and CDR2 is SYDVKM. The CDR3 loop is CASSLGTTYYEQYF. Written as DNA, the CDR3 is TGTGCCAGCAGTTTAGGGACTACATACTACGAGCAGTACTTC.

This clone was seen once. This rearrangement joins TRBV28 to TRBJ1-4, with a possible D match to TRBD1 (5 bases). The V and J ends lost 6 bases and 8 bases respectively, with 19 bases between them. The CDR3 spans 15 residues. Germline values: CDR1 MDHEN, CDR2 SYDVKM. CDR3 region: CASSPPTGPEEKLFF. The CDR3 DNA is TGTGCCAGCAGCCCCCCCACAGGCCCCGAAGAAAAACTGTTTTTT.

Written as DNA, the CDR3 is TGTGCCAGCAGCCCGGGACTGCTATCTAGCTCCTATAATTCACCCCTCCACTTT. It specifies CASSPGLLSSSYNSPLHF. The rearrangement uses TRBV5-6 and TRBJ1-6, with a tentative D call TRBD1 (5 bases). V lost 4 bases and J 0 bases, leaving 17 bases between the germline ends. The CDR3 is 18 amino acids. Germline CDR1 SGHDT, CDR2 YYEEEE.

The chain links TRBV7-9 to TRBJ1-5, with D hard to call. The CDR3 consists of 16 residues. Trimming took off 2 bases at V and 1 base at J, with 12 bases between the two ends. Germline V gene sequence: CDR1 SEHNR, CDR2 FQNEAQ (reference sequence). The CDR3 DNA follows: TGTGCCAGCAGCTTAAGGGAAGTTAGGAGCAATCAGCCCCAGCATTTT. Translating gives CASSLREVRSNQPQHF.

The chain links TRBV27 to TRBJ2-7, with 9 bases matching TRBD1. The length of the CDR3 is 12 residues. Trimming cost V 2 bases and J 12 bases; bases outside gene matches: 5. CDR1 is MNHEY, CDR2 SMNVEV, per germline (reference sequence). In DNA, the CDR3 is TGTGCCAGCAGTTTAAGACAGGGGGATGCGTACTTC. Its protein is CASSLRQGDAYF.

The V gene is TRBV2, the J gene TRBJ1-6, with D uncertain. V was cut by 7 bases and J by 5 bases, with 12 bases left in between. The CDR3 is 14 amino acids. The germline gives CDR1 SNHLY, CDR2 FYNNEI. The CDR3 reads CASMPSPNNSPLHF. The CDR3 region has the DNA TGTGCCAGCATGCCGAGCCCAAATAATTCACCCCTCCACTTT.

The V and J genes are TRBV27 and TRBJ1-5; 8 bases map to TRBD1. The CDR3 contains 15 residues. From germline, CDR1 is MNHEY and CDR2 SMNVEV (reference sequence). Trimming took 0 bases from V and 4 from J; bases not matched to a gene: 2. The CDR3: CASSLSGTGNQPQHF. CDR3 DNA sequence: TGTGCCAGCAGTTTATCGGGGACAGGAAATCAGCCCCAGCATTTT.

This clone was seen more than once but under ten times. The chain couples TRBV29-1 to TRBJ1-1; D might be TRBD1 (6 bases). Germline values: CDR1 SQVTM, CDR2 ANQGSEA. The CDR3 sequence is 11 residues long. V was trimmed by 5 bases and J by 13 bases, leaving 17 bases between them. The CDR3 loop reads CSVLQGMVDFF. Here the CDR3 DNA reads TGCAGCGTTTTACAGGGAATGGTTGATTTCTTT.

V is TRBV7-9 and J is TRBJ2-2, with D unclear. V was cut by 3 bases and J by 1 base, with 9 bases left in between. The germline V gene encodes CDR1 SEHNR and CDR2 FQNEAQ (reference sequence). CDR3 length equals 15 residues. In DNA, the CDR3 is TGTGCCAGCAGCTTCGGCTCGGGGAACACCGGGGAGCTGTTTTTT. Translation gives CASSFGSGNTGELFF.

The chain combines TRBV5-1 with TRBJ2-2; D perhaps matches TRBD1 (5 bases). Germline CDR1 and CDR2: SGHRS and YFSETQ. This CDR3 has 14 amino acids. V was trimmed by 3 bases and J by 7 bases, leaving 13 bases between them. The CDR3 DNA is TGCGCCAGCAGCTCCCAGACAGTACTCGGGGAGCTGTTTTTT. Translation: CASSSQTVLGELFF.

The chain recombines TRBV10-1 with TRBJ1-6; D remains ambiguous. The CDR3 sequence is 14 residues long. CDR1 and CDR2 from the germline V gene are WNHNN and SYGVQD (reference sequence). Trimming removed 2 bases from V and 9 bases from J, with 11 bases in between. In DNA, the CDR3 is TGCGCCAGCAGTGAGGCGGGAATAGCTTCACCCCTCCACTTT. This encodes CASSEAGIASPLHF.

This rearrangement joins TRBV7-2 to TRBJ2-2; D is tentatively TRBD1 or TRBD2 (7 bases each). Trimming stripped 4 bases from V and 3 bases from J, with 12 bases between. Germline V gene sequence: CDR1 SGHTA, CDR2 FQGNSA. This CDR3 comprises 15 residues. CDR3 nucleotide sequence: TGTGCCAGCAGCTCCAGGGGGGGCGACACCGGGGAGCTGTTTTTT. Protein sequence: CASSSRGGDTGELFF.

This chain connects TRBV18 to TRBJ1-6, with a weak D call TRBD1 (6 bases). The CDR3 is made up of 12 amino acids. Germline assignment: CDR1 KGHSH and CDR2 LQKENI. V dropped 5 bases and J dropped 14 bases, with 13 bases sitting between them. DNA for the CDR3: TGTGCCAGCTCAACTCGGGGGGACACCCTCCACTTT. Protein: CASSTRGDTLHF.

Turning to this clone: The sample has other DNA sequences that encode this CDR3 too. The genes are TRBV18 and TRBJ2-7; 9 bases fit TRBD1. This CDR3 has 14 residues. V shed 3 bases, J shed 3 bases, and the junction held 3 bases outside the gene matches. Germline values: CDR1 KGHSH, CDR2 LQKENI. The DNA for the CDR3 is TGTGCCAGCTCACCCGGGACAGGGAACTACGAGCAGTACTTC. The encoded protein is CASSPGTGNYEQYF.

This clone has a single count. The rearrangement links TRBV11-3 to TRBJ2-7; tentative D call: TRBD1 (5 bases). With 4 bases removed from V and 3 bases from J, the gap between germline ends came to 19 bases. The CDR3 totals 16 residues. Germline V CDR1 and CDR2: SGHNT, YENEEA. CDR3 region: CASSSAATVPGYEQYF. The CDR3 nucleotides read TGTGCCAGCAGCTCCGCCGCGACAGTCCCTGGCTACGAGCAGTACTTC.

The chain links TRBV5-1 to TRBJ1-1, with TRBD1 identical over 7 bases. CDR1 is SGHRS and CDR2 is YFSETQ in the germline V gene. Trimming cost V 3 bases and J 4 bases; bases outside gene matches: 9. The CDR3 covers 15 residues. The chain's CDR3 is CASSSTGTAGTEAFF. CDR3 nucleotide sequence: TGCGCCAGCAGCTCGACAGGGACCGCGGGCACTGAAGCTTTCTTT.